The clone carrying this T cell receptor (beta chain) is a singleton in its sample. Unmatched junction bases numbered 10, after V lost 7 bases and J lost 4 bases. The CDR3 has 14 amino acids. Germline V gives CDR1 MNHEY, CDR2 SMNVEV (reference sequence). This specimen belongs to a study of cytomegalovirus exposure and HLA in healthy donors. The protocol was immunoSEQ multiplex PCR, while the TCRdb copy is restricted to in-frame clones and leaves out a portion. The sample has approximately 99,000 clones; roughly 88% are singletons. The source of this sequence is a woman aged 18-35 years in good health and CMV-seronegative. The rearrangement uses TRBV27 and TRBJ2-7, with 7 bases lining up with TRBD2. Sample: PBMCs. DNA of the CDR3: TGTGCCAGCACTTCTGCGGGCGGGGGATACGAGCAGTACTTC. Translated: CASTSAGGGYEQYF.